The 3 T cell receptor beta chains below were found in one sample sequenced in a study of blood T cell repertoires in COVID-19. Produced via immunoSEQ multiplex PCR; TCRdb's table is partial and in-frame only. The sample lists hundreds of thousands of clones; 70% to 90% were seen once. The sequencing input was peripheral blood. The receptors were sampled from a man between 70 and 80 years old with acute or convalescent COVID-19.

CDR3 sequence (DNA): TGTGCCAGCAGCTTGGGATTTGCGGGGGTCGATACGCAGTATTTT. Residues: CASSLGFAGVDTQYF. V usage is TRBV5-4 and J usage is TRBJ2-3, with 7 nucleotides matching TRBD2. CDR3 size: 15 residues. The ends lost 0 bases at V and 6 bases at J; junction bases unmatched: 7. From germline, CDR1 is SGHNT and CDR2 YYREEE (reference sequence).

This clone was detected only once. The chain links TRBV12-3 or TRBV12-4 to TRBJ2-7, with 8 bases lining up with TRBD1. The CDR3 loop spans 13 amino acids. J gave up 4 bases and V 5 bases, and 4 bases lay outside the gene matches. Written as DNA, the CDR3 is TGTGCCAGCAGTACAGGGGGAAAGTACGAGCAGTACTTC. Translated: CASSTGGKYEQYF.

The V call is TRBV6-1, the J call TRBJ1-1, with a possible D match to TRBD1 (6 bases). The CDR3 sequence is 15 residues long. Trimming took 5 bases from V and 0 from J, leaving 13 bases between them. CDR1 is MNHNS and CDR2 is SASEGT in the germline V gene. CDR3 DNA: TGTGCCAGCAGTTTGGCGGGGGGCCTGAACACTGAAGCTTTCTTT. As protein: CASSLAGGLNTEAFF.